This T cell receptor (beta chain) stems from a study of T cells in Graves' hyperthyroidism and ophthalmopathy. Regions amplified from RNA transcripts were the TCR beta CDR3 regions. First-round RT-PCR targeting the TCR CDR3 was performed with the HTBI primer set. TCRdb reanalysed the multiplex PCR reads using MiXCR and keeps one entry per CDR3 protein. The repertoire consists of around 450,000 distinct CDR3 sequences, with about an eighth occurring once and the leading ten covering about 5%. The ends were cut back, 11 bases at V and 2 bases at J, with 19 bases in the middle. The CDR3 loop spans 14 amino acids. Germline V CDR1 and CDR2: MNHNS, SASEGT. This clonotype has a count of ten or more.

The rearrangement links TRBV6-1 to TRBJ2-7; D might be TRBD1 or TRBD2, each matching 6 bases. This sequence was found in a young woman with Graves' hyperthyroidism. The sequenced sample was blood. CDR3 nucleotide sequence: TGTGCCTGTTCTGGAGGGGACAACACCTACGAGCAGTACTTC. The encoded protein is CACSGGDNTYEQYF.